These 13 T cell receptor beta chains share one sample of origin, sequenced in a study of cytomegalovirus exposure and HLA in healthy donors. 60 Vbeta and 13 Jbeta primers were used in PCR. Sequencing used immunoSEQ multiplex PCR; TCRdb keeps in-frame clones, though not all of them. The sample yields 140,000 to 150,000 clones, approximately 85% seen once. Input material: PBMCs. The receptors here all came from a woman between 35 and 50 years old in good health and CMV-seronegative.

The V call is TRBV5-1, the J call TRBJ2-1; 10 bases align to TRBD2. Looked up from germline, CDR1 is SGHRS and CDR2 is YFSETQ. The trim removed 4 bases at V and 6 bases at J, leaving 13 bases unmatched. This CDR3 has 17 amino acids. CDR3 residues: CASSIFLAGANSNEQFF. As DNA, the CDR3 is TGCGCCAGCAGCATCTTCCTAGCGGGAGCTAATAGCAATGAGCAGTTCTTC.

This rearrangement joins TRBV5-1 to TRBJ2-3; no reliable D call. There are 16 residues in the CDR3. Germline assignment: CDR1 SGHRS and CDR2 YFSETQ. V gave up 1 base and J gave up 3 bases, with 15 bases separating them. The CDR3 loop reads CASSLRGRLITDTQYF. CDR3 nucleotides: TGCGCCAGCAGCTTGAGAGGAAGGTTAATAACAGATACGCAGTATTTT.

The chain employs TRBV11-3 and TRBJ2-3; D is unclear. There are 14 residues in the CDR3. V dropped 5 bases and J dropped 2 bases, with 11 bases sitting between them. Germline CDR1 reads SGHNT; CDR2 reads YENEEA. The CDR3 loop reads CASSPLRSTDTQYF. The CDR3 DNA is TGTGCCAGCAGCCCCCTTCGGTCCACAGATACGCAGTATTTT.

The CDR3 nucleotides read TGTGCCAGCAGCTCAAGGCTACAAACAGGGGGCCTTTGGACTGAGCAGTTCTTC. Translated, it gives CASSSRLQTGGLWTEQFF. This rearrangement joins TRBV7-9 to TRBJ2-1; TRBD1 matches 9 bases. This CDR3 is 18 amino acids long. V lost 4 bases to trimming and J lost 9 bases; unmatched junction nucleotides: 19. The germline V gene has CDR1 SEHNR and CDR2 FQNEAQ (reference sequence).

The chain employs TRBV5-4 and TRBJ2-4, with 8 bases matching TRBD2. With V trimmed by 2 bases and J by 2 bases, 3 bases remained unmatched. Germline V gene data show CDR1 as SGHNT and CDR2 as YYREEE (reference sequence). There are 15 residues in the CDR3. The CDR3 region is CASSFGRAPKNIQYF. CDR3 bases: TGTGCCAGCAGCTTCGGGAGGGCCCCCAAAAACATTCAGTACTTC.

The chain is built from TRBV5-4 and TRBJ2-5; TRBD2 aligns across 8 bases. Germline lookup yields CDR1 SGHNT and CDR2 YYREEE (reference sequence). The CDR3 is made up of 14 amino acids. V lost 3 bases to trimming and J lost 5 bases; unmatched junction nucleotides: 6. The CDR3 region has the DNA TGTGCCAGCAGCTCCCAGCGGGGGAGCGAGACCCAGTACTTC. Its protein is CASSSQRGSETQYF.

The V gene is TRBV18, the J gene TRBJ2-7; 9 bases map to TRBD2. V shed 1 base, J shed 2 bases, and the junction held 3 bases outside the gene matches. This CDR3 is built from 15 residues. The germline gives CDR1 KGHSH, CDR2 LQKENI. The CDR3 here is CASSPRASGAYEQYF. CDR3 nucleotide sequence: TGTGCCAGCTCACCACGGGCTAGCGGGGCCTACGAGCAGTACTTC.

The rearrangement links TRBV11-2 to TRBJ2-3; 14 bases match TRBD2. Germline CDR1 and CDR2: SGHAT and FQNNGV. After removal of 5 bases from V and 5 bases from J, the junction contained 12 bases not matched to a gene. The CDR3 spans 18 residues. The CDR3 is CASSPRLAGGPLGDTQYF. CDR3 nucleotide sequence: TGTGCCAGCAGCCCCCGACTAGCGGGAGGGCCCTTGGGAGATACGCAGTATTTT.

V gene TRBV29-1 combines with J gene TRBJ1-1; TRBD1 is a possible D gene (6 bases). CDR1 is SQVTM and CDR2 is ANQGSEA in the germline V gene. V was pared by 6 bases and J by 2 bases, with 13 bases between. This CDR3 has 13 amino acids. In DNA, the CDR3 is TGCAGCGTAACCCCAGGGGTTAACACTGAAGCTTTCTTT. Translation: CSVTPGVNTEAFF.

The J gene is TRBJ2-5, the V gene TRBV7-8; D remains ambiguous. Trimming removed 6 bases at V and 0 bases at J, with 8 bases between. The CDR3 spans 13 residues. Germline V gene data show CDR1 as SGHVS and CDR2 as FQNEAQ. The CDR3 reads CASSFSDQETQYF. As DNA, the CDR3 is TGTGCCAGCAGTTTCAGTGACCAAGAGACCCAGTACTTC.

The sample holds one count of this clone. The chain joins TRBV6-5 to TRBJ2-7, with 12 bases that match TRBD2. Germline lookup yields CDR1 MNHEY and CDR2 SVGAGI. With V trimmed by 0 bases and J by 3 bases, 3 bases remained unmatched. The CDR3 has 16 residues. Here the CDR3 reads CASSYSLAGGDYEQYF. The CDR3 DNA follows: TGTGCCAGCAGTTACTCTCTAGCGGGAGGGGACTACGAGCAGTACTTC.

The rearrangement uses TRBV7-6 and TRBJ2-5; D is perhaps TRBD2 (6 bases). CDR1 and CDR2 (germline): SGHVS, FNYEAQ. The CDR3 sequence is 14 residues long. Trimming took off 3 bases at V and 2 bases at J, with 10 bases between the two ends. The CDR3, as DNA: TGTGCCAGCAGCTTCTGGGGGGAACAAGAGACCCAGTACTTC. Amino acids: CASSFWGEQETQYF.

This rearrangement joins TRBV7-2 to TRBJ2-7; no clear D gene. There are 14 residues in the CDR3. With 1 base removed from V and 2 bases from J, the gap between germline ends came to 9 bases. Per the germline V gene, CDR1 is SGHTA and CDR2 is FQGNSA. The CDR3 loop reads CASSLDQVTYEQYF. Written as DNA, the CDR3 is TGTGCCAGCAGCTTAGATCAGGTGACCTACGAGCAGTACTTC.